Here is one T cell receptor (beta chain) with its context. It has no known antigen specificity. No much larger clonotype is one base removed from it; base qualities were not supplied. This sample is part of a study of CD8+ T cells in alopecia areata listed by TCRdb under 2018. General notes on the study: The treated patients, all with moderate-to-severe alopecia areata, were enrolled in an open-label pilot trial of oral tofacitinib given at 5 to 10 mg twice daily. Patients stayed on tofacitinib for 6 to 18 months and then had 6 months of follow-up off drug so that delayed response and recurrence could be assessed. To study T cell clonal expansion in alopecia areata, the researchers applied high-throughput TCRbeta sequencing to both the C3H/HeJ mouse model and human patients. Human TCRbeta sequencing covered scalp tissue and sorted CD4+ and CD8+ peripheral blood T cells from patchy and totalis/universalis alopecia areata patients and healthy controls. Biopsies were taken from tofacitinib-treated patients at baseline and at 4 and 24 weeks of treatment, and a later scalp biopsy was taken in several of the tofacitinib-treated patients. Clonality in the scalp was compared among normal scalp (n=4), patchy alopecia areata scalp (n=8), and alopecia totalis/universalis scalp (n=8). RNA was extracted with the PAXgene miRNA kit for fixed scalp, the miRNeasy kit for PBMCs, and the RNeasy kit for mouse skin. TCRbeta CDR3 regions were amplified by immunoSEQ multiplex PCR using 35 Vbeta forward and 13 Jbeta reverse primers. The paper's findings and limits, for the study overall: Unlike mouse skin, which is dominated by gammadelta T cells, normal human skin has resident alphabeta T cells that are also sequenced, and this complicates analysis of the scalp TCR repertoire. Shared TCR sequences between patients were less evident than in mice, which may be partly attributable to HLA diversity in the patient population. Higher clonality and more expanded CD8+ clones were observed in lesional scalp than in normal scalp, particularly in alopecia totalis/universalis, a finding suggestive of antigenic drive.

Per the publication, the time point label means: baseline before oral tofacitinib. Lesional scalp punch biopsies and peripheral blood were obtained from alopecia areata patients. After PBMCs were isolated by density centrifugation and stained for CD3, CD4 and CD8, a FACSAria was used to sort CD4+ and CD8+ T cells. The library was made by the immunoSEQ multiplex PCR assay. For TCR sequencing, RNA was extracted from every sample and reverse transcribed into cDNA to serve as template. First-strand cDNA was synthesized using SuperScript III with a 2:1 mix of oligo-dT and random hexamers. Amplification bias was assessed with a synthetic immune receptor repertoire, and residual bias was removed computationally. The original methods were these. After raw reads were preprocessed to remove errors, the CDR3 was defined following IMGT conventions as running from the conserved cysteine to phenylalanine. Clonality was calculated as 1 minus Shannon entropy normalized by log2 of the number of productive unique TCRs. CD4 or CD8 identity of scalp clones was inferred by cross-referencing scalp TCRbeta sequences with sorted blood CD4 and CD8 repertoires. TCRdb stores this immuneACCESS table with in-frame sequences only. Part of the clones is absent; in the studies checked, under half of the shortfall reflects unresolved V genes, and no reason is known for the rest. Clone size and the V and J calls come from that table; the DNA yielded D and trimming. This sample comprises hundreds of thousands of clones, roughly 69% of them detected only once. More than 0.95% of the sample lies in the top ten.

Sequencing used CD4+ T cells sorted from blood, obtained at week 0. This clonotype originated in a human donor with alopecia areata.

The CDR3 amino acid sequence is: CASSLEQYHEQYF. The DNA reads as follows: TGTGCCAGCAGCTTAGAACAATATCACGAGCAGTACTTC. The V and J segments used are TRBV7-2 and TRBJ2-7; a confident D gene designation cannot be given. The CDR3 starts with the cysteine, ends with the phenylalanine, and has 13 residues. Of the read, only the CDR3 DNA is kept; its 39 bases are in frame from base 1. Between the V and J ends, shortened by 1 base and 5 bases respectively, the junction contains 9 bases. Sequences SGHTA (CDR1) and FQGNSA (CDR2) are obtained from the germline V gene.